These T cell receptor beta chains were read from a single sample in a study of blood T cell repertoires in COVID-19. Sequencing used immunoSEQ multiplex PCR; TCRdb keeps in-frame clones, though not all of them. The repertoire consists of some 70,000 clones, with about 87% occurring once and the leading ten covering 6.7%. The specimen sequenced was peripheral blood. The receptors stem from a woman of 80 years or more with active COVID-19. CDR3s include the opening cysteine and the closing phenylalanine or tryptophan. A D gene is named only where the DNA matches it firmly. Rows give clone size only sometimes, using once, few, many, or a class for an expanded clone.

length | J | D | size | V | CDR3 | DNA
13 | TRBJ1-5 | . | . | TRBV30 | CACSGEVGQPQHF | TGTGCCTGTAGCGGGGAGGTTGGTCAGCCCCAGCATTTT
14 | TRBJ2-3 | . | . | TRBV7-9 | CASSRRVGTDTQYF | TGTGCCAGCAGCCGCAGGGTCGGAACAGATACGCAGTATTTT
16 | TRBJ1-2 | TRBD1 | . | TRBV15 | CATSREPGGNGYGYTF | TGTGCCACCAGCAGAGAGCCAGGGGGCAATGGCTATGGCTACACCTTC
13 | TRBJ2-1 | TRBD2 | . | TRBV5-4 | CASSLMRGSEQFF | TGTGCCAGCAGCTTGATGCGGGGGAGTGAGCAGTTCTTC
15 | TRBJ2-7 | TRBD2 | . | TRBV7-3 | CASSLGLAGVYEQYF | TGTGCCAGCAGCTTGGGACTAGCGGGGGTCTACGAGCAGTACTTC
14 | TRBJ1-1 | TRBD1 | . | TRBV2 | CASRPGTGNTEAFF | TGTGCCAGCAGACCCGGGACAGGTAACACTGAAGCTTTCTTT
13 | TRBJ2-5 | TRBD2 | . | TRBV5-1 | CASSLGGGETQYF | TGCGCCAGCAGCTTGGGGGGAGGGGAGACCCAGTACTTC
14 | TRBJ1-5 | . | . | TRBV2 | CASRVRQGNQPQHF | TGTGCCAGCAGGGTAAGACAGGGCAATCAGCCCCAGCATTTT
14 | TRBJ1-2 | . | once | TRBV5-1 | CASSLETGGGGYTF | TGCGCCAGCAGCTTGGAGACGGGTGGTGGTGGCTACACCTTC
17 | TRBJ2-1 | . | . | TRBV11-2 | CASSIISSVMDYNEQFF | TGTGCCAGCAGCATCATCTCTAGCGTTATGGATTACAATGAGCAGTTCTTC
14 | TRBJ2-7 | . | . | TRBV6-5 | CASSYHSSSYEQYF | TGTGCCAGCAGTTACCATAGCAGCTCCTACGAGCAGTACTTC
15 | TRBJ2-1 | TRBD2 | . | TRBV20-1 | CSASSPSGIKDEQFF | TGCAGTGCTAGTTCCCCTAGCGGGATTAAGGATGAGCAGTTCTTC
15 | TRBJ2-1 | TRBD2 | . | TRBV3-1/TRBV3-2 | CASSFSGRAAAEQFF | TGTGCCAGCAGCTTTAGCGGGAGGGCCGCGGCTGAGCAGTTCTTC
15 | TRBJ1-2 | TRBD1 | . | TRBV28 | CASSYVGQHNYGYTF | TGTGCCAGCAGTTATGTGGGACAGCATAACTATGGCTACACCTTC
14 | TRBJ2-3 | . | . | TRBV7-3 | CASGWAGRRDTQYF | TGTGCCAGCGGGTGGGCAGGGCGGAGAGATACGCAGTATTTT
13 | TRBJ2-7 | . | . | TRBV15 | CATSRDSIDEQYF | TGTGCCACCAGCAGAGATAGTATCGACGAGCAGTACTTC
13 | TRBJ2-7 | TRBD2 | . | TRBV3-1/TRBV3-2 | CASSLGAGGEQYF | TGTGCCAGCAGTCTTGGAGCGGGGGGGGAGCAGTACTTC
15 | TRBJ2-2 | TRBD1 | . | TRBV28 | CASSVGTANTGELFF | TGTGCCAGCAGTGTCGGGACAGCGAACACCGGGGAGCTGTTTTTT
13 | TRBJ2-5 | . | . | TRBV7-2 | CASSLGRLETQYF | TGTGCCAGCAGCTTAGGGAGGTTGGAGACCCAGTACTTC
15 | TRBJ1-4 | TRBD1 | once | TRBV19 | CASSWDRDTTEKLFF | TGTGCCAGTAGTTGGGACAGGGATACTACTGAAAAACTGTTTTTT
15 | TRBJ2-6 | TRBD2 | . | TRBV10-1 | CASTSPGGTGNVLTF | TGCGCCAGCACCTCGCCCGGGGGGACCGGCAACGTCCTGACTTTC
14 | TRBJ2-1 | TRBD2 | once | TRBV5-1 | CASSLVASGNEQFF | TGCGCCAGCAGCTTGGTGGCTAGCGGGAACGAGCAGTTCTTC
13 | TRBJ2-7 | . | . | TRBV29-1 | CSVVRQGLYEQYF | TGCAGCGTTGTTAGGCAGGGCCTCTACGAGCAGTACTTC
15 | TRBJ2-5 | TRBD1 | . | TRBV3-1/TRBV3-2 | CASSPFGQGRETQYF | TGTGCCAGCAGCCCCTTCGGACAGGGAAGAGAGACCCAGTACTTC
17 | TRBJ2-3 | TRBD2 | . | TRBV6-2/TRBV6-3 | CASSRGLAGFSTDTQYF | TGTGCCAGCAGCCGGGGACTAGCGGGATTTTCCACAGATACGCAGTATTTT
13 | TRBJ2-1 | . | . | TRBV12-5 | CASGREPYNEQFF | TGTGCTAGTGGCCGGGAGCCATACAATGAGCAGTTCTTC
17 | TRBJ2-3 | TRBD2 | . | TRBV5-8 | CASSLGLLAGATDTQYF | TGTGCCAGCAGCTTGGGGTTACTAGCGGGAGCCACAGATACGCAGTATTTT
13 | TRBJ1-1 | . | once | TRBV2 | CASRPQGLTEAFF | TGTGCCAGCAGGCCCCAGGGGCTCACTGAAGCTTTCTTT
13 | TRBJ1-1 | TRBD1 | . | TRBV6-4 | CASSDSGGTEAFF | TGTGCCAGCAGTGATTCAGGGGGCACTGAAGCTTTCTTT
14 | TRBJ2-1 | TRBD2 | . | TRBV2 | CASSQQREGHEQFF | TGTGCCAGCAGTCAACAGCGGGAGGGCCATGAGCAGTTCTTC
20 | TRBJ2-2 | TRBD1 | . | TRBV9 | CASSADLGQGLGTNTGELFF | TGTGCCAGCAGCGCAGACCTGGGACAGGGCCTTGGGACGAACACCGGGGAGCTGTTTTTT
15 | TRBJ2-7 | . | once | TRBV7-9 | CASRRRAQGLPEQYF | TGTGCCAGCAGGAGGAGGGCGCAGGGCCTCCCCGAGCAGTACTTC
15 | TRBJ1-3 | . | . | TRBV5-1 | CASSAQGLSGNTIYF | TGCGCCAGCAGTGCGCAGGGACTATCCGGAAACACCATATATTTT